A single sample is the source of the 10 T cell receptor beta chains below, sequenced in a study of human T cells and chemical hapten exposure. MiXCR, applied by TCRdb to the RACE reads, yields one record per CDR3 protein. There are tens of thousands of distinct CDR3 sequences in the sample; over 8.5% occur only once, and 3.5% to 4.5% lies in the top ten. As for time point: patch test 1, 2 weeks after DPC sensitization. As for treatment: therapeutic diphenylcyclopropenone sensitization with weekly scalp DPC. The source material was whole blood, sampled in connection with sensitization to the hapten diphenylcyclopropenone (DPC). These receptors originate from a woman in her fifties or sixties with alopecia areata. Some clones in this sample may be carry-over from other donors' samples.

This clonotype showed up many times. This rearrangement joins TRBV18 to TRBJ1-1, with D maybe TRBD1 (5 bases). Deletions cut 4 bases from V and 3 bases from J, with 15 bases between. From germline, CDR1 is KGHSH and CDR2 LQKENI. There are 15 residues in the CDR3. The CDR3 nucleotides read TGTGCCAGCTCACGGGGACGCCTTGGGGACACTGAAGCTTTCTTT. This sequence encodes CASSRGRLGDTEAFF.

The CDR3 region is CASSSSPGQSSYNEQFF. The CDR3 DNA reads as TGTGCCAGCAGTTCCTCCCCCGGACAGAGCTCCTACAATGAGCAGTTCTTC. V usage is TRBV6-2 or TRBV6-3 and J usage is TRBJ2-1; D may be TRBD1 (6 bases). V was cut by 4 bases and J by 0 bases, with 16 bases left in between. The CDR3 covers 17 residues. Per the germline V gene, CDR1 is MNHEY and CDR2 is SVGEGT.

The sample holds many counts of this clonotype. The chain is built from TRBV12-3 or TRBV12-4 and TRBJ2-5; D is ambiguous. Trimming removed 3 bases at V and 1 base at J, with 9 bases between. The CDR3 runs to 14 residues. This CDR3 reads CASSFPPTQETQYF. The CDR3 DNA sequence: TGTGCCAGCAGTTTCCCCCCCACCCAAGAGACCCAGTACTTC.

This clonotype was seen a handful of times. V usage is TRBV29-1 and J usage is TRBJ2-3, with D perhaps TRBD2 (6 bases). V shed 4 bases and J shed 2 bases, with 16 bases lying between them. The germline CDR1 and CDR2 sequences are SQVTM and ANQGSEA. The CDR3 is made up of 15 amino acids. The CDR3 here is CSVVETAGYTDTQYF. For the CDR3, the DNA is TGCAGCGTTGTAGAGACCGCGGGGTACACAGATACGCAGTATTTT.

This sequence joins TRBV3-1 and TRBJ1-6, with 8 bases fitting TRBD1. CDR1 is LGHDT and CDR2 is YNNKEL in the germline V gene (reference sequence). CDR3 length: 13 residues. V lost 8 bases and J lost 9; bases outside the gene matches: 6. In nucleotides, the CDR3 is TGTGCCAGCTCCGACAGGGGAGGTTCACCCCTCCACTTT. Protein product: CASSDRGGSPLHF.

There are a few counts of this clonotype. The chain recombines TRBV6-1 with TRBJ1-1, with a weak D call TRBD1 (5 bases). Germline V gives CDR1 MNHNS, CDR2 SASEGT. The CDR3 covers 13 residues. Trimming left V 4 bases short and J 1 base short, with 7 bases between. The CDR3 coding sequence is TGTGCCAGCAGTGCTACAGGGAACACTGAAGCTTTCTTT. It codes for CASSATGNTEAFF.

The V call is TRBV20-1, the J call TRBJ2-3, with D maybe TRBD2 (5 bases). Germline V gene lookup returns CDR1 DFQATT and CDR2 SNEGSKA (reference sequence). V lost 4 bases and J lost 4, with 33 bases in between. The CDR3 length is 20 residues. Here the CDR3 reads CSATPNLHRLAQFRSDTQYF. As DNA, the CDR3 is TGCAGTGCTACACCGAACTTGCATCGGCTAGCTCAATTTAGGTCAGATACGCAGTATTTT.

This clonotype was recorded many times. The chain links TRBV6-5 to TRBJ2-4; 7 bases line up with TRBD2. This CDR3 has 16 residues. Germline loops: CDR1 MNHEY, CDR2 SVGAGI. With V trimmed by 5 bases and J by 3 bases, 10 bases remained unmatched. Written as DNA, the CDR3 is TGTGCCAGCAGTCGGGGTTGGGCGGGAGTCAAAAACATTCAGTACTTC. This codes for CASSRGWAGVKNIQYF.

This sequence joins TRBV5-1 and TRBJ2-1; TRBD2 agrees at 9 bases. The CDR3 spans 16 residues. Trimming removed 3 bases from V and 6 bases from J; junction bases left unmatched: 10. Germline loops: CDR1 SGHRS, CDR2 YFSETQ. CDR3 sequence (DNA): TGCGCCAGCAGCTCCGTAGCGGGAGTTTCTCTCAATGAGCAGTTCTTC. Its translation is CASSSVAGVSLNEQFF.

This clonotype has only a few counts. V usage is TRBV28 and J usage is TRBJ1-1, with 9 bases that match TRBD1. Per the germline V gene, CDR1 is MDHEN and CDR2 is SYDVKM. Germline trimming cut 7 bases from V and 6 bases from J; bases unmatched to any gene: 12. The CDR3 sequence is 15 residues long. CDR3 amino acids: CASNQPGQGLAEAFF. As DNA, the CDR3 is TGTGCCAGCAACCAACCGGGACAGGGTTTGGCTGAAGCTTTCTTT.